The 25 T cell receptor beta chains presented below share a single source sample, sequenced in a study of T cell changes during pregnancy in multiple sclerosis. Sequenced by immunoSEQ multiplex PCR; TCRdb stores in-frame clones only, minus some. Among over 35,000 clones listed, around 87% were seen once. The sequences come from CD4+ T cells from peripheral blood mononuclear cells, collected in the second trimester of pregnancy. The receptors were gathered from a female donor with multiple sclerosis, enrolled in a pregnancy study.

V usage is TRBV7-6 and J usage is TRBJ2-5; 11 positions match TRBD2. Trimming took 1 base from V and 8 from J; bases not matched to a gene: 6. There are 15 residues in the CDR3. Germline V CDR1 and CDR2: SGHVS, FNYEAQ. CDR3 DNA: TGTGCCAGCAGCTTAGGCGGGGGGACTAGCGGAACCCAGTACTTC. Its translation: CASSLGGGTSGTQYF.

This chain joins TRBV5-1 and TRBJ2-3; 10 bases map to TRBD2. The CDR3 covers 16 residues. The germline V gene has CDR1 SGHRS and CDR2 YFSETQ. V was pared by 0 bases and J by 3 bases, with 4 bases of the junction left unmatched. CDR3 DNA: TGCGCCAGCAGCTTGGAGCCTAGCGGGGGAACAGATACGCAGTATTTT. Protein sequence: CASSLEPSGGTDTQYF. Full variable domain (rest looked up from reference TRBV5-1 and TRBJ2-3): KAGVTQTPRYLIKTRGQQVTLSCSPISGHRSVSWYQQTPGQGLQFLFEYFSETQRNKGNFPGRFSGRQFSNSRSEMNVSTLELGDSALYLCASSLEPSGGTDTQYFGPGTRLTVL.

The chain is built from TRBV19 and TRBJ1-5, with a tentative D call TRBD1 (6 bases). V lost 4 bases to trimming and J lost 4 bases, with 17 bases between them. Germline V gives CDR1 LNHDA, CDR2 SQIVND (reference sequence). This CDR3 has 16 residues. The CDR3 sequence: CASSTPGDWVNQPQHF. The CDR3, as DNA: TGTGCCAGTAGTACCCCAGGGGATTGGGTTAATCAGCCCCAGCATTTT.

CDR3 protein: CASSPRLAGENGELFF. The CDR3 DNA reads TGTGCCAGCAGCCCCCGACTAGCGGGAGAGAACGGGGAGCTGTTTTTT. This chain connects TRBV9 to TRBJ2-2; 12 bases align to TRBD2. This CDR3 spans 16 amino acids. J gave up 7 bases and V 4 bases, and 8 bases lay outside the gene matches. Germline loops: CDR1 SGDLS, CDR2 YYNGEE.

V usage is TRBV5-1 and J usage is TRBJ1-5; tentatively, D is TRBD1 (6 bases). The CDR3 sequence is 15 residues long. Germline lookup yields CDR1 SGHRS and CDR2 YFSETQ. V was clipped by 1 base and J by 4 bases, with 12 bases between them. CDR3 residues: CASSLSTGPNQPQHF. CDR3 bases: TGCGCCAGCAGCTTGTCAACAGGGCCGAATCAGCCCCAGCATTTT. The whole variable domain, filled in from reference TRBV5-1 and TRBJ1-5, reads KAGVTQTPRYLIKTRGQQVTLSCSPISGHRSVSWYQQTPGQGLQFLFEYFSETQRNKGNFPGRFSGRQFSNSRSEMNVSTLELGDSALYLCASSLSTGPNQPQHFGDGTRLSIL.

V is TRBV7-3 and J is TRBJ2-1; 8 bases align to TRBD2. V shed 5 bases, J shed 5 bases, and the junction held 8 bases outside the gene matches. The CDR3 length is 15 residues. Germline V gene lookup returns CDR1 SGHTA and CDR2 FQGTGA. The CDR3 coding sequence is TGTGCCAGCAGCGCGGGACTAGTGCTCAACAATGAGCAGTTCTTC. It yields the protein CASSAGLVLNNEQFF.

The chain joins TRBV2 to TRBJ2-3, with 7 bases identical to TRBD2. V was clipped by 9 bases and J by 1 base; unmatched bases: 7. This CDR3 comprises 14 residues. Germline CDR1 is SNHLY and CDR2 is FYNNEI. The CDR3 here is CASSRAGRTDTQYF. For the CDR3, the DNA is TGTGCCAGTTCACGAGCGGGGCGCACAGATACGCAGTATTTT.

This rearrangement joins TRBV6-5 to TRBJ1-2; 7 bases are shared with TRBD1. The CDR3 runs to 14 residues. Germline V gene sequence: CDR1 MNHEY, CDR2 SVGAGI. V dropped 2 bases and J dropped 6; count of bases not matched to a gene: 6. Written as DNA, the CDR3 is TGTGCCAGCAGTTACCGCGGGACAGCGGATGGCTACACCTTC. Translating it yields CASSYRGTADGYTF.

The rearrangement uses TRBV28 and TRBJ1-4, with a possible D match to TRBD1 (5 bases). The V gene lost 3 bases and the J gene lost 9 bases, with 17 bases spanning the gap. This CDR3 has 15 residues. The germline gives CDR1 MDHEN, CDR2 SYDVKM. For the CDR3, the DNA is TGTGCCAGCAGTTTTACCTTAGGAATGGGGCAAAAACTGTTTTTT. Protein: CASSFTLGMGQKLFF.

The chain couples TRBV29-1 to TRBJ1-2; 7 nucleotides line up with TRBD1. The V gene's germline CDR1 is SQVTM and CDR2 ANQGSEA. V was clipped by 5 bases and J by 8 bases; unmatched bases: 11. This CDR3 has 13 amino acids. CDR3 loop: CSVRAGTEVGYTF. In DNA, the CDR3 is TGCAGCGTTCGCGCCGGGACAGAGGTCGGCTACACCTTC.

The CDR3 DNA is TGTGCCAGCAGTAATATAGAACTGGGCGTCTCCGAGCAGTACTTC. Residues: CASSNIELGVSEQYF. This chain connects TRBV6-5 to TRBJ2-7; D is unresolved. The V gene lost 5 bases and the J gene lost 6 bases, with 20 bases spanning the gap. The CDR3 spans 15 residues. Germline V gives CDR1 MNHEY, CDR2 SVGAGI.

The V call is TRBV7-9, the J call TRBJ1-3; tentatively, D is TRBD1 (5 bases). The CDR3 contains 16 residues. Germline assignment: CDR1 SEHNR and CDR2 FQNEAQ (reference sequence). Trimming stripped 8 bases from V and 0 bases from J, with 17 bases between. The CDR3 region has the DNA TGTGCCAGCCCGCCCGGGGGGGAAGTCTCTGGAAACACCATATATTTT. It encodes CASPPGGEVSGNTIYF.

The V and J genes are TRBV28 and TRBJ2-3; 7 bases are a match to TRBD1. CDR3 length equals 15 residues. V was pared by 8 bases and J by 0 bases, with 8 bases of the junction left unmatched. Germline V gene data show CDR1 as MDHEN and CDR2 as SYDVKM. The CDR3 coding sequence is TGTGCCAGCGCCCCACAGGGGTCTAGCACAGATACGCAGTATTTT. As protein: CASAPQGSSTDTQYF.

This clone was observed once. This rearrangement joins TRBV21-1 to TRBJ1-5; the table's D call, TRBD1, has no DNA check behind it. TRBV21-1 is designated a pseudogene. This CDR3 region has 14 residues. In DNA, the CDR3 is TGTGCCAGCAGCCACAGGGGGGACAATCAGCCCCAGCATTTT. It yields the protein CASSHRGDNQPQHF.

The chain is built from TRBV6-1 and TRBJ1-2, with no clear D. Trimming took 3 bases from V and 1 from J, leaving 6 bases between them. CDR1 and CDR2 from the germline V gene are MNHNS and SASEGT. The CDR3 sequence is 13 residues long. In DNA form, the CDR3 reads TGTGCCAGCAGTGATCAGGTTAACTATGGCTACACCTTC. This sequence encodes CASSDQVNYGYTF.

The chain couples TRBV7-2 to TRBJ2-3; 7 nucleotides line up with TRBD2. There are 15 residues in the CDR3. J gave up 0 bases and V 0 bases, and 0 bases lay outside the gene matches. The germline CDR1 and CDR2 sequences are SGHTA and FQGNSA. The DNA for the CDR3 is TGTGCCAGCAGCTTAGCGGGGGGGAGCACAGATACGCAGTATTTT. It specifies CASSLAGGSTDTQYF.

The chain couples TRBV15 to TRBJ1-2; a possible D gene is TRBD1 (6 bases). The CDR3 covers 15 residues. Trimming left V 0 bases short and J 7 bases short, with 15 bases between. CDR1 is LNHNV, CDR2 YYDKDF, per germline (reference sequence). CDR3 sequence (DNA): TGTGCCACCAGCAGAGATCGGGAGGAGGGGGTTGGCTACACCTTC. It encodes CATSRDREEGVGYTF.

The chain is built from TRBV5-5 and TRBJ1-5; 7 bases agree with TRBD1. Germline V gene sequence: CDR1 SGHKS, CDR2 YYEKEE (reference sequence). This CDR3 region has 14 residues. The J segment lost 6 bases and the V segment lost 4 bases, leaving 7 bases of the junction unmatched. The CDR3 DNA follows: TGTGCCAGCAGCCTCTACAGGGGAGGTCAGCCCCAGCATTTT. Translating it yields CASSLYRGGQPQHF.

As DNA, the CDR3 is TGTGCCAGCAGTTCCCCCGGACAGGGAATGGACACTGAAGCTTTCTTT. It translates to CASSSPGQGMDTEAFF. The J gene is TRBJ1-1, the V gene TRBV28; 8 bases agree with TRBD1. The CDR3 consists of 16 residues. Germline V gene lookup returns CDR1 MDHEN and CDR2 SYDVKM. V lost 4 bases to trimming and J lost 3 bases; unmatched junction nucleotides: 10.

The chain is built from TRBV7-6 and TRBJ2-1, with 9 nucleotides matching TRBD1. The V gene's germline CDR1 is SGHVS and CDR2 FNYEAQ. Losses at the gene ends were 5 bases for V and 0 bases for J; bases not matched to a gene: 5. CDR3 size: 16 residues. DNA for the CDR3: TGTGCCAGCAGCGCAACGGGACAGGGCTCCTACAATGAGCAGTTCTTC. This gives the protein CASSATGQGSYNEQFF.

This clone was counted once. CDR3 nucleotide sequence: TGTGCCAGCTCACCCCTCGAGGCGGGAGTAGGTCCTAAGTTCTTC. Residues: CASSPLEAGVGPKFF. The chain is built from TRBV18 and TRBJ2-1, with TRBD2 matching 7 bases. CDR1 is KGHSH, CDR2 LQKENI, per germline. This CDR3 region has 15 residues. V was pared by 3 bases and J by 14 bases, with 16 bases of the junction left unmatched.

J is TRBJ2-3 and V is TRBV9; D remains unclear. The CDR3 loop spans 15 amino acids. With 0 bases removed from V and 0 bases from J, the gap between germline ends came to 8 bases. Germline CDR1 is SGDLS and CDR2 is YYNGEE. The CDR3 sequence is CASSVGGPSTDTQYF. The CDR3 bases are TGTGCCAGCAGCGTAGGTGGGCCGAGCACAGATACGCAGTATTTT.

This clone was recorded a few times. The chain carries TRBV19 and TRBJ1-5, with D tentatively TRBD1 (5 bases). The V gene lost 3 bases and the J gene lost 6 bases, with 12 bases spanning the gap. The CDR3 is made up of 14 amino acids. Germline lookup yields CDR1 LNHDA and CDR2 SQIVND (reference sequence). CDR3 sequence reads: CASSIAQGGQPQHF. The CDR3 DNA is TGTGCCAGTAGTATCGCCCAGGGAGGTCAGCCCCAGCATTTT.

V usage is TRBV28 and J usage is TRBJ2-1, with unresolved D. The germline V gene has CDR1 MDHEN and CDR2 SYDVKM. This CDR3 spans 12 amino acids. V gave up 6 bases and J gave up 9 bases, with 12 bases separating them. The CDR3 protein is CASRRSRVEQFF. In nucleotides, the CDR3 is TGTGCCAGCAGAAGATCTAGAGTTGAGCAGTTCTTC.

The chain recombines TRBV6-6 with TRBJ2-7; 8 bases line up with TRBD1. V shed 6 bases, J shed 6 bases, and the junction held 13 bases outside the gene matches. This CDR3 contains 15 residues. Per the germline V gene, CDR1 is MNHNY and CDR2 is SVGAGI (reference sequence). In DNA form, the CDR3 reads TGTGCCAGCAGCTTGAACGACAGGGGATCGCTCGAGCAGTACTTC. This translates into CASSLNDRGSLEQYF.